This TCR beta chain was recovered during a study of T cell responses to AZD1222 COVID-19 vaccine. Study background: Analyses pooled second doses at about 4 or about 12 weeks.

Profiled with immunoSEQ multiplex PCR; TCRdb holds only in-frame clones, not every one. The repertoire holds some 80,000 clones, with around nine tenths as singletons. Points from the study as a whole: The repertoires were collected only after the peak T cell response.

Germline V gene sequence: CDR1 SGHRS, CDR2 YFSETQ. This CDR3 contains 15 residues. Trimming removed 2 bases from V and 0 bases from J, with 8 bases in between. Remarks on this clone: The antigen is not known.

The TCR comes from an adult in good health. The source material was peripheral blood, sampled on day 0 of AZD1222 vaccination. This rearrangement joins TRBV5-1 to TRBJ1-4; unclear D gene. CDR3 protein: CASSLTGTTNEKLFF. The CDR3 bases are TGCGCCAGCAGCTTAACGGGGACAACTAATGAAAAACTGTTTTTT.